Sequencing of this TCR beta chain was carried out in a study of T cell responses to AZD1222 COVID-19 vaccine. Turning to this clone: Antigen specificity is unknown.

Study results and limitations: The study found Spike-specific TCR breadth and depth rose after two AZD1222 doses. Most donors were white British, females outnumbered males, and clonal diversity was possibly underestimated. Samples come after the peak T cell response, not at day 14. Spike-wide vaccine-associated CD4 TCRs dominated at 160-218 and 743-854.

Assay used: immunoSEQ multiplex PCR; TCRdb lists only in-frame clones, some missing. The table records 150,000 to 200,000 clones, 80% to 95% of them present only once. The sequence derives from an adult in good health. This material consisted of peripheral blood, taken on day 0 of AZD1222 vaccination.

The CDR3 DNA reads TGTGCCAGCAGCTTATTGGGACGGGAATCCTACGAGCAGTACTTC. Protein product: CASSLLGRESYEQYF. The chain combines TRBV7-8 with TRBJ2-7; possibly TRBD1 or TRBD2 for D (5 bases each). The V end lost 2 bases, the J end lost 1 base, and 12 bases lay between the germline ends. The germline V gene has CDR1 SGHVS and CDR2 FQNEAQ. The CDR3 covers 15 residues.